The next 14 T cell receptor beta chains were all read from a single sample in a study of T cell responses to AZD1222 COVID-19 vaccine. Profiling relied on immunoSEQ multiplex PCR, and the TCRdb table lists in-frame clones only, not all of them. The sample includes around 130,000 clones, more than 85% seen only once; the top ten take about 5%. Here the sequenced sample was peripheral blood, taken on day 0 of AZD1222 vaccination. All receptors come from an adult in good health.

This chain joins TRBV11-2 and TRBJ1-2; unclear D gene. Germline-derived CDR1 and CDR2 are SGHAT and FQNNGV. This CDR3 comprises 16 residues. Trimming took off 1 base at V and 0 bases at J, with 12 bases between the two ends. CDR3 DNA sequence: TGTGCCAGCAGCTTAGGTGCCCTCGGGGCTAACTATGGCTACACCTTC. This translates into CASSLGALGANYGYTF.

This rearrangement joins TRBV30 to TRBJ1-2, with a weak D call TRBD1 (6 bases). CDR3 length: 13 residues. The V end was cut by 4 bases, the J end by 7 bases, with 16 bases between. Germline CDR1 GTSNPN, CDR2 SVGIG (reference sequence). The CDR3 loop reads CAWTPKGGAGYTF. CDR3 sequence (DNA): TGTGCCTGGACCCCCAAGGGGGGGGCTGGCTACACCTTC.

The chain joins TRBV5-4 to TRBJ2-7; 7 bases are shared with TRBD2. CDR3 length: 15 amino acids. Germline CDR1 is SGHNT and CDR2 is YYREEE (reference sequence). V lost 4 bases and J lost 6; bases outside the gene matches: 13. The CDR3 nucleotides read TGTGCCAGCAGCGCAACCTCCGCGGGAGACGGCGAGCAGTACTTC. Its translation is CASSATSAGDGEQYF.

V is TRBV27 and J is TRBJ1-5, with D perhaps matching TRBD1 (5 bases). Germline V lookup: CDR1 MNHEY, CDR2 SMNVEV (reference sequence). The length of the CDR3 is 13 residues. The V end was cut by 6 bases, the J end by 6 bases, with 12 bases between. CDR3 DNA sequence: TGTGCCAGCAGAAAGGGGTGGGGTCAGCCCCAGCATTTT. It is translated as CASRKGWGQPQHF.

The chain recombines TRBV9 with TRBJ2-1; D unclear. Germline assignment: CDR1 SGDLS and CDR2 YYNGEE. This CDR3 is 15 amino acids long. V lost 0 bases and J lost 6, with 13 bases in between. CDR3 sequence (DNA): TGTGCCAGCAGCGTAGCCCAAACCGGGTTCAATGAGCAGTTCTTC. Amino acid sequence: CASSVAQTGFNEQFF. Combining the CDR3 with reference TRBV9 and TRBJ2-1 gives the whole variable domain DSGVTQTPKHLITATGQRVTLRCSPRSGDLSVYWYQQSLDQGLQFLIQYYNGEERAKGNILERFSAQQFPDLHSELNLSSLELGDSALYFCASSVAQTGFNEQFFGPGTRLTVL.

This clone appeared a single time. CDR3 in DNA: TGCGCCAGCAGCTTGGTATTGACAGAGCAGTTCTTC. As protein: CASSLVLTEQFF. The chain uses TRBV5-1 and TRBJ2-1; D call uncertain. The CDR3 is 12 amino acids. Germline CDR1 and CDR2: SGHRS and YFSETQ. V shed 0 bases and J shed 10 bases, with 8 bases lying between them.

The rearrangement joins TRBV6-5 to TRBJ1-2, with D unclear. Germline V lookup: CDR1 MNHEY, CDR2 SVGAGI. V was trimmed by 2 bases and J by 1 base, leaving 5 bases between them. There are 13 residues in the CDR3. CDR3 residues: CASSYGVNYGYTF. The CDR3 DNA reads as TGTGCCAGCAGTTACGGGGTTAACTATGGCTACACCTTC.

The rearrangement links TRBV14 to TRBJ2-7; 13 bases are a match to TRBD2. Germline CDR1 reads SGHDN; CDR2 reads FVKESK. Losses at the gene ends were 0 bases for V and 4 bases for J; bases not matched to a gene: 3. The CDR3 contains 16 residues. The CDR3 DNA reads TGTGCCAGCAGCCAAGATGAGGGACTAGCGGGGTACGAGCAGTACTTC. Translation gives CASSQDEGLAGYEQYF.

Here the CDR3 DNA reads TGTGCCAGTAGTATATCTATTGAAGCTTTCTTT. This gives the protein CASSISIEAFF. The rearrangement joins TRBV19 to TRBJ1-1; the D is unclear. The CDR3 contains 11 residues. Trimming left V 2 bases short and J 7 bases short, with 5 bases between. Germline assignment: CDR1 LNHDA and CDR2 SQIVND (reference sequence). Looking up the rest from reference TRBV19 and TRBJ1-1 gives the full variable domain: DGGITQSPKYLFRKEGQNVTLSCEQNLNHDAMYWYRQDPGQGLRLIYYSQIVNDFQKGDIAEGYSVSREKKESFPLTVTSAQKNPTAFYLCASSISIEAFFGQGTRLTVV.

The genes are TRBV10-3 and TRBJ2-1, with a tentative D call TRBD2 (7 bases). CDR3 length equals 15 residues. The germline V gene encodes CDR1 ENHRY and CDR2 SYGVKD. In DNA form, the CDR3 reads TGTGCGACAGGAGGGGGGGGCTTGACTTACAATGAGCAGTTCTTC. Translating gives CATGGGGLTYNEQFF.

The V and J genes are TRBV30 and TRBJ1-4; the D is unclear. Trimming cost V 0 bases and J 7 bases, with 9 bases left between them. Germline V gives CDR1 GTSNPN, CDR2 SVGIG (reference sequence). The CDR3 has 13 residues. This CDR3 reads CAWSVYSVEKLFF. In DNA, the CDR3 is TGTGCCTGGAGTGTATACAGTGTTGAAAAACTGTTTTTT.

The gene calls are TRBV14 and TRBJ2-7; 10 nucleotides match TRBD2. Germline V CDR1 and CDR2: SGHDN, FVKESK. The CDR3 totals 15 residues. V shed 1 base, J shed 5 bases, and the junction held 5 bases outside the gene matches. The CDR3 sequence: CASSQASGSNHEQYF. CDR3 in DNA: TGTGCCAGCAGCCAAGCTAGCGGGAGTAACCACGAGCAGTACTTC.

The chain has TRBV29-1 and TRBJ1-5, with D possibly TRBD1 on 5 matching bases. CDR1 SQVTM and CDR2 ANQGSEA come from the germline V gene. This CDR3 spans 12 amino acids. Trimming shortened V by 6 bases and J by 4 bases, and 10 bases separated the two germline ends. DNA for the CDR3: TGCAGCGTAGGAGGGACTAATCAGCCCCAGCATTTT. Translated: CSVGGTNQPQHF.

This chain connects TRBV7-3 to TRBJ2-3; maybe TRBD2 (6 bases). CDR3 length: 15 amino acids. V lost 1 base to trimming and J lost 2 bases, with 10 bases between them. Per the germline V gene, CDR1 is SGHTA and CDR2 is FQGTGA. The CDR3 bases are TGTGCCAGCAGCTTAATTTCTAGCGACACAGATACGCAGTATTTT. The encoded protein is CASSLISSDTDTQYF.